Each of the 24 T cell receptor beta chains below was sequenced from the same sample in a study of T cell responses to AZD1222 COVID-19 vaccine. Sequencing was performed with immunoSEQ multiplex PCR; in TCRdb, only in-frame clones are kept and a portion is missing. Of 100,000 to 120,000 clones in the sample, about 91% are singletons; the top ten hold 35% to 45%. The specimen was peripheral blood, collected 28 days after the second AZD1222 dose. Every receptor here comes from an adult who received the AZD1222 COVID-19 vaccine.

The chain couples TRBV27 to TRBJ2-7; 9 positions agree with TRBD2. Germline V gene lookup returns CDR1 MNHEY and CDR2 SMNVEV (reference sequence). Germline trimming cut 5 bases from V and 0 bases from J; bases unmatched to any gene: 5. CDR3 length: 15 residues. CDR3 in DNA: TGTGCCAGCAGTCGATATAGCGGGAGCTCCTACGAGCAGTACTTC. The encoded protein is CASSRYSGSSYEQYF.

This sequence joins TRBV12-3 or TRBV12-4 and TRBJ2-1; D not resolved. V lost 8 bases and J lost 8, with 10 bases in between. This CDR3 spans 11 amino acids. CDR3 in amino acids: CASGPGYEQFF. In DNA, the CDR3 is TGTGCCAGCGGACCTGGCTATGAGCAGTTCTTC.

This clone was recorded only once. The chain carries TRBV5-1 and TRBJ2-1; D is unresolved. Trimming left V 0 bases short and J 7 bases short, with 14 bases between. CDR3 size: 15 residues. Germline V gives CDR1 SGHRS, CDR2 YFSETQ. The chain's CDR3 is CASSLAGSHPNEQFF. The CDR3 coding sequence is TGCGCCAGCAGCTTGGCCGGGTCCCATCCTAATGAGCAGTTCTTC.

The chain carries TRBV15 and TRBJ2-1; TRBD2 aligns across 9 bases. Trimming removed 1 base from V and 8 bases from J; junction bases left unmatched: 6. Germline V lookup: CDR1 LNHNV, CDR2 YYDKDF (reference sequence). This CDR3 is 15 amino acids long. The CDR3: CATSRGNSGRDEQFF. CDR3 coding DNA: TGTGCCACCAGCAGAGGTAATAGCGGGAGAGATGAGCAGTTCTTC.

V is TRBV4-2 and J is TRBJ2-7, with 10 positions matching TRBD1. Looked up from germline, CDR1 is LGHNA and CDR2 is YNFKEQ. The CDR3 runs 17 residues. Germline trimming cut 3 bases from V and 1 base from J; bases unmatched to any gene: 9. CDR3 region: CASSQEPPGQGSYEQYF. In DNA form, the CDR3 reads TGTGCCAGCAGCCAGGAGCCCCCGGGACAGGGGTCCTACGAGCAGTACTTC.

In DNA, the CDR3 is TGTGCCAGCAGCCGACAGGGGGGGTTCGACGAGCAGTACTTC. Its translation: CASSRQGGFDEQYF. The chain combines TRBV14 with TRBJ2-7, with TRBD1 identical over 9 bases. Trimming removed 4 bases from V and 5 bases from J; junction bases left unmatched: 6. The CDR3 length is 14 residues. Germline-derived CDR1 and CDR2 are SGHDN and FVKESK.

This chain connects TRBV27 to TRBJ2-3; 9 bases match TRBD2. The CDR3 has 16 residues. The junction had 12 bases not matched to a gene; V was cut back by 6 bases and J by 5 bases. Germline-derived CDR1 and CDR2 are MNHEY and SMNVEV (reference sequence). The CDR3 loop is CASRTVGISGRDTQYF. DNA for the CDR3: TGTGCCAGCAGGACGGTTGGGATTAGCGGGAGAGATACGCAGTATTTT.

The chain recombines TRBV7-3 with TRBJ1-1; no definite D call. Deletions cut 2 bases from V and 4 bases from J, with 8 bases between. There are 13 residues in the CDR3. Germline lookup yields CDR1 SGHTA and CDR2 FQGTGA. The chain's CDR3 is CASSLGPITEAFF. DNA for the CDR3: TGTGCCAGCAGCTTAGGGCCGATCACTGAAGCTTTCTTT.

The chain carries TRBV11-2 and TRBJ2-7, with D unresolved. V was clipped by 0 bases and J by 1 base, with 7 bases between them. This CDR3 has 14 residues. The germline V gene has CDR1 SGHAT and CDR2 FQNNGV. The CDR3: CASSLDRSSYEQYF. CDR3 nucleotide sequence: TGTGCCAGCAGCTTAGATAGGTCGTCCTACGAGCAGTACTTC.

The J gene is TRBJ2-7, the V gene TRBV5-1; a weak D match, TRBD2 (6 bases). Between the trimmed V and J ends, which lost 4 bases and 9 bases, there was a span of 14 bases. The CDR3 consists of 12 residues. Germline assignment: CDR1 SGHRS and CDR2 YFSETQ. This CDR3 reads CASSMPEGRQYF. DNA for the CDR3: TGCGCCAGCAGCATGCCGGAGGGCCGGCAGTACTTC.

The V call is TRBV18, the J call TRBJ1-1; D remains ambiguous. Trimming removed 5 bases at V and 1 base at J, with 14 bases between. The CDR3 is 15 residues long. The germline V gene has CDR1 KGHSH and CDR2 LQKENI. The CDR3 DNA reads as TGTGCCAGCTCATCTTTGGGAGCCGGGAACACTGAAGCTTTCTTT. Its translation is CASSSLGAGNTEAFF.

This chain connects TRBV19 to TRBJ2-1; 14 nucleotides agree with TRBD2. There are 14 residues in the CDR3. The trim removed 8 bases at V and 8 bases at J, leaving 5 bases unmatched. Germline V gene sequence: CDR1 LNHDA, CDR2 SQIVND (reference sequence). The DNA of the CDR3 is TGTGCCAGTCGTGGACTAGCGGGAGGCGATGAGCAGTTCTTC. Translated: CASRGLAGGDEQFF.

V gene TRBV4-2 combines with J gene TRBJ2-1, with TRBD2 identical over 7 bases. Germline CDR1 LGHNA, CDR2 YNFKEQ. The CDR3 length is 17 residues. The junction had 7 bases not matched to a gene; V was cut back by 1 base and J by 1 base. DNA for the CDR3: TGTGCCAGCAGCCAAGGCAGGCGGGAGATGTCCTACAATGAGCAGTTCTTC. Translated, it gives CASSQGRREMSYNEQFF.

The rearrangement joins TRBV20-1 to TRBJ2-3; D gene unclear. Germline CDR1 is DFQATT and CDR2 is SNEGSKA (reference sequence). V was cut by 6 bases and J by 5 bases, with 9 bases left in between. CDR3 length equals 11 residues. CDR3: CSAVEVDTQYF. The CDR3 bases are TGCAGTGCGGTAGAGGTAGATACGCAGTATTTT.

The V call is TRBV15, the J call TRBJ1-2, with D possibly being TRBD1 (5 bases). CDR3 length equals 13 residues. Trimming cost V 6 bases and J 3 bases, with 11 bases left between them. Germline values: CDR1 LNHNV, CDR2 YYDKDF (reference sequence). The CDR3 region is CATRVGTDYGYTF. CDR3 in DNA: TGTGCCACCAGGGTTGGGACGGACTATGGCTACACCTTC.

The CDR3 region has the DNA TGTGCCAGCAGCTCCAAAGCCTACGAGCAGTACTTC. It codes for CASSSKAYEQYF. The chain carries TRBV5-6 and TRBJ2-7; D not resolved. This CDR3 spans 12 amino acids. CDR1 is SGHDT and CDR2 is YYEEEE in the germline V gene. V lost 3 bases and J lost 2, with 6 bases in between.

This clone has just one count. This rearrangement joins TRBV7-9 to TRBJ2-7; TRBD1 might be the D (6 bases). Germline V gene sequence: CDR1 SEHNR, CDR2 FQNEAQ (reference sequence). This CDR3 is built from 14 residues. Trimming stripped 5 bases from V and 5 bases from J, with 16 bases between. CDR3 region: CASSMNTGLDEQYF. In DNA form, the CDR3 reads TGTGCCAGCAGCATGAACACAGGGTTGGACGAGCAGTACTTC.

This chain links TRBV28 with TRBJ1-1; TRBD1 might be the D (6 bases). V was cut by 5 bases and J by 4 bases, with 17 bases left in between. The CDR3 runs 15 residues. Germline V gene data show CDR1 as MDHEN and CDR2 as SYDVKM. Written as DNA, the CDR3 is TGTGCCAGCAGTCCTAGGGGGGGGGTATTCACTGAAGCTTTCTTT. Protein sequence: CASSPRGGVFTEAFF.

This clone was picked up one time. V usage is TRBV28 and J usage is TRBJ2-3; 12 bases agree with TRBD2. The CDR3 is 15 amino acids. The trim removed 4 bases at V and 5 bases at J, leaving 4 bases unmatched. In germline, CDR1 is MDHEN, CDR2 SYDVKM. CDR3 sequence (DNA): TGTGCCAGCAGTTCTAGCGGGAGGGCCAGAGATACGCAGTATTTT. Translated, it gives CASSSSGRARDTQYF.

This clone turned up a few times. Other DNA sequences from this sample encode an identical CDR3 as well. This chain connects TRBV19 to TRBJ1-3, with TRBD1 matching 8 bases. CDR1 and CDR2 (germline): LNHDA, SQIVND (reference sequence). This CDR3 contains 15 residues. Losses at the gene ends were 6 bases for V and 0 bases for J; bases not matched to a gene: 4. In DNA, the CDR3 is TGTGCCAGTAGCTACAGGGGGAGCTCTGGAAACACCATATATTTT. Translating gives CASSYRGSSGNTIYF.

The rearrangement uses TRBV5-6 and TRBJ1-3; D gene ambiguous. CDR1 is SGHDT and CDR2 is YYEEEE in the germline V gene. This CDR3 is built from 17 residues. V lost 0 bases and J lost 0, with 13 bases in between. The DNA of the CDR3 is TGTGCCAGCAGCTTGGGGGCAGATCTTTTCTCTGGAAACACCATATATTTT. It codes for CASSLGADLFSGNTIYF.

V usage is TRBV15 and J usage is TRBJ1-2, with D unresolved. Trimming cost V 5 bases and J 12 bases, with 22 bases left between them. The germline V gene encodes CDR1 LNHNV and CDR2 YYDKDF (reference sequence). The CDR3 is 14 residues long. This CDR3 reads CATSLNREDLPNTF. In nucleotides, the CDR3 is TGTGCCACCAGCCTAAATAGGGAGGACCTACCGAACACCTTC.

The chain couples TRBV30 to TRBJ1-1; D gene ambiguous. The CDR3 spans 13 residues. Trimming took off 2 bases at V and 2 bases at J, with 9 bases between the two ends. CDR1 and CDR2 from the germline V gene are GTSNPN and SVGIG (reference sequence). The CDR3 is CAWSILPNTEAFF. The CDR3 coding sequence is TGTGCCTGGAGTATCTTACCCAACACTGAAGCTTTCTTT.

This chain links TRBV7-2 with TRBJ1-2; 9 nucleotides align to TRBD1. The V gene's germline CDR1 is SGHTA and CDR2 FQGNSA. Losses at the gene ends were 2 bases for V and 7 bases for J; bases not matched to a gene: 5. CDR3 length equals 14 residues. The CDR3 DNA reads TGTGCCAGCAGCTTATCGGTGACAGGGGGTGGCTACACCTTC. Residues: CASSLSVTGGGYTF.